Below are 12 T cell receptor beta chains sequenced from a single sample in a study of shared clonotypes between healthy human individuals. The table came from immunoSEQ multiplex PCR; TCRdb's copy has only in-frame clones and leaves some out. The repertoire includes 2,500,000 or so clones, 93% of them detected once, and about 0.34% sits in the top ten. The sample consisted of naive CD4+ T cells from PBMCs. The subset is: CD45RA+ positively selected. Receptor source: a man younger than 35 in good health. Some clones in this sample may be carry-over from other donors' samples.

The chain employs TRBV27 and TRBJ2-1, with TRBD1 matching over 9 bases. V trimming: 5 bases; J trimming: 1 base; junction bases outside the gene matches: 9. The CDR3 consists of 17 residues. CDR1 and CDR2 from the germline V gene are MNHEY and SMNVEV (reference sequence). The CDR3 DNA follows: TGTGCCAGCAGTACAAACAGGGGGCTTATTTCCTACAATGAGCAGTTCTTC. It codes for CASSTNRGLISYNEQFF.

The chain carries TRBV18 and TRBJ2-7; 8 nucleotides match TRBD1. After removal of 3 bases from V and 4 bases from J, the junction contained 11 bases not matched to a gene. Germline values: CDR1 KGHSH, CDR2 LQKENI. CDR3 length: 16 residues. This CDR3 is CASSPLIGQGPYEQYF. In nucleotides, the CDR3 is TGTGCCAGCTCACCTTTAATAGGACAGGGACCTTACGAGCAGTACTTC.

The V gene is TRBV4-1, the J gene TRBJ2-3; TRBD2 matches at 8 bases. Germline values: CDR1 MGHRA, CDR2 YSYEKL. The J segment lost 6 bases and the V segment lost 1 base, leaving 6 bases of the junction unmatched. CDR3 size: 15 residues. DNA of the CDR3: TGCGCCAGCAGCCAAGTACTAGCGGAGTCTGATACGCAGTATTTT. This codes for CASSQVLAESDTQYF.

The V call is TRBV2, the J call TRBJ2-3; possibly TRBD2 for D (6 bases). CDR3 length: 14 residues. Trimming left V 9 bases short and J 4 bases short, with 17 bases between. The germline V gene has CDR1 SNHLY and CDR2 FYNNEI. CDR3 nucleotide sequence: TGTGCCAGTAACCCGGGACTTGGGGCAGATACGCAGTATTTT. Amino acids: CASNPGLGADTQYF.

The chain's CDR3 is CASSMRGSGYGYTF. The CDR3 nucleotides are TGTGCCAGTAGTATGAGGGGATCGGGCTATGGCTACACCTTC. This chain connects TRBV19 to TRBJ1-2; D is possibly TRBD1 (5 bases). In germline, CDR1 is LNHDA, CDR2 SQIVND (reference sequence). CDR3 length: 14 amino acids. V was cut by 3 bases and J by 4 bases, with 12 bases left in between.

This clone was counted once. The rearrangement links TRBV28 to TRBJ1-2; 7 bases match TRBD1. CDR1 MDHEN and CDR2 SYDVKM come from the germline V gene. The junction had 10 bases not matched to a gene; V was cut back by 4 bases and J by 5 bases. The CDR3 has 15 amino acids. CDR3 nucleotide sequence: TGTGCCAGCAGTTGGGGCGGACAGGCAAAATATGGCTACACCTTC. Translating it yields CASSWGGQAKYGYTF.

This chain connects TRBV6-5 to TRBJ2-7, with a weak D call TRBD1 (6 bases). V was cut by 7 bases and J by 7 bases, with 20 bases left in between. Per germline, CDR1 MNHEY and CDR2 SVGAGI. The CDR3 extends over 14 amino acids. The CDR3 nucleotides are TGTGCCAGCACCAAGCCAGGGGACCTGGGGGAGCAGTACTTC. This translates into CASTKPGDLGEQYF.

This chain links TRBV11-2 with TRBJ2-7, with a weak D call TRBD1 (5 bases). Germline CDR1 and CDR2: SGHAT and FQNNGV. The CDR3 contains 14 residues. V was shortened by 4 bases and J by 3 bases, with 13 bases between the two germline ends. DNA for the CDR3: TGTGCCAGCAGCTCGCCTCGACAGAACTACGAGCAGTACTTC. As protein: CASSSPRQNYEQYF.

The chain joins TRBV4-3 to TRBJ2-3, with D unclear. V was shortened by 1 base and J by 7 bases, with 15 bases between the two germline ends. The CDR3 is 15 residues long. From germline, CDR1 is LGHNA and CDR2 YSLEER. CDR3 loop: CASSQGPSFINTQYF. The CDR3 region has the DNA TGCGCCAGCAGCCAAGGCCCTAGTTTTATCAATACGCAGTATTTT.

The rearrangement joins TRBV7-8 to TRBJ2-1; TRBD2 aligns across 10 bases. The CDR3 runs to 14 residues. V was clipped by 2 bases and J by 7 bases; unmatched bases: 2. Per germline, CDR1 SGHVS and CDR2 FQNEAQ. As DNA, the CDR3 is TGTGCCAGCAGCTTATCACTAGCGGGAAATGAGCAGTTCTTC. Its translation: CASSLSLAGNEQFF.

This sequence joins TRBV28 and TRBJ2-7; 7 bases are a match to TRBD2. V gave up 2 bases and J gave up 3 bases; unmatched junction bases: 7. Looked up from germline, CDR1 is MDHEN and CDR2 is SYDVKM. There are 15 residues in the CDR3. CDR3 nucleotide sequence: TGTGCCAGCAGTTTAGGGCCGGGAGGATACTACGAGCAGTACTTC. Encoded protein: CASSLGPGGYYEQYF.

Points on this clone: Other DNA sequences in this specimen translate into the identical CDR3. CDR3 amino acids: CASSRQGGEKLFF. In DNA form, the CDR3 reads TGTGCCAGCAGTAGGCAGGGCGGGGAAAAACTGTTTTTT. V is TRBV2 and J is TRBJ1-4; perhaps TRBD1 as D (5 bases). The CDR3 is 13 amino acids. V was clipped by 5 bases and J by 8 bases, with 12 bases between them. Germline V gene sequence: CDR1 SNHLY, CDR2 FYNNEI.